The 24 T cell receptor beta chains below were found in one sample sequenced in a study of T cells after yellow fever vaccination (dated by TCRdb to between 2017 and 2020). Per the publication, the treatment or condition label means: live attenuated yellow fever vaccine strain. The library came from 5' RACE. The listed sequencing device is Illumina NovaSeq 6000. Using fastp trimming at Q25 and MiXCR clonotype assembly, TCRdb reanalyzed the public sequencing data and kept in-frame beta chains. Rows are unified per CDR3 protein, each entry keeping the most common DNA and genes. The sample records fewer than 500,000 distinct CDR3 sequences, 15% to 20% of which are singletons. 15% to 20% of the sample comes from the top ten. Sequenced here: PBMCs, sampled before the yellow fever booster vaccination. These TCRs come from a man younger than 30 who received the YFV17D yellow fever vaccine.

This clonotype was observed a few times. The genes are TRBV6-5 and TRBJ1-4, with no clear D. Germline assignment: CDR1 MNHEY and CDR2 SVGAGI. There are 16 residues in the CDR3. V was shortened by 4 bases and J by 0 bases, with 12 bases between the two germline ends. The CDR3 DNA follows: TGTGCCAGCAGTTTCCGACTGGCAGCAACTAATGAAAAACTGTTTTTT. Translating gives CASSFRLAATNEKLFF.

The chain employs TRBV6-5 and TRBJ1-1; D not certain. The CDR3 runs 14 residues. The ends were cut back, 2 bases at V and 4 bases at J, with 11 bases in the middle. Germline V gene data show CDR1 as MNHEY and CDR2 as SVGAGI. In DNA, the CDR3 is TGTGCCAGCAGTTACCATGGAGCAGGCACTGAAGCTTTCTTT. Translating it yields CASSYHGAGTEAFF.

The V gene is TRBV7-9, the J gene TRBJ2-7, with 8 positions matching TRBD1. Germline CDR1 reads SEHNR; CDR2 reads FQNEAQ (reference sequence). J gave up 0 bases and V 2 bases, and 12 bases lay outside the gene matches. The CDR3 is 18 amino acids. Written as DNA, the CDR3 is TGTGCCAGCAGCTTAATCGGACTGTCTACAGGGGGCTCCTACGAGCAGTACTTC. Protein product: CASSLIGLSTGGSYEQYF. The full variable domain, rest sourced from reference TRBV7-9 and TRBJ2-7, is DTGVSQNPRHKITKRGQNVTFRCDPISEHNRLYWYRQTLGQGPEFLTYFQNEAQLEKSRLLSDRFSAERPKGSFSTLEIQRTEQGDSAMYLCASSLIGLSTGGSYEQYFGPGTRLTVT.

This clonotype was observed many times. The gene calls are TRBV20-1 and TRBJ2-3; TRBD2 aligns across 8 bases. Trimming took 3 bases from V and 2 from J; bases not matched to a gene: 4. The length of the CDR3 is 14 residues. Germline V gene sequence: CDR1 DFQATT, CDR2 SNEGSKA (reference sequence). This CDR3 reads CSARAGGNTDTQYF. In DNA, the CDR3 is TGCAGTGCTAGGGCGGGGGGAAACACAGATACGCAGTATTTT.

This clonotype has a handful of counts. The chain's CDR3 is CASSRPLAGAKHEQYF. CDR3 sequence (DNA): TGTGCCAGCAGCCGCCCACTAGCGGGGGCAAAGCACGAGCAGTACTTC. The V and J genes are TRBV6-5 and TRBJ2-7, with TRBD2 matching over 11 bases. The germline V gene encodes CDR1 MNHEY and CDR2 SVGAGI. This CDR3 has 16 residues. With V trimmed by 6 bases and J by 5 bases, 12 bases remained unmatched.

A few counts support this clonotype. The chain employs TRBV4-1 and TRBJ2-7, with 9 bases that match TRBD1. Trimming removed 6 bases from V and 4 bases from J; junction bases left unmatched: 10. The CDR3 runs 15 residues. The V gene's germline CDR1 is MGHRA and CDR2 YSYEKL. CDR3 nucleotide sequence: TGCGCCAGCAGTCGCTTAGGGGACAGGGAATACGAGCAGTACTTC. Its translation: CASSRLGDREYEQYF.

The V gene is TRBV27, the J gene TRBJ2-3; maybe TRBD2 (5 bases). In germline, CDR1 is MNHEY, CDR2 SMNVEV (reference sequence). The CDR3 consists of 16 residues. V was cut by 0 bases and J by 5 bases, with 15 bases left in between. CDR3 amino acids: CASSLSPGPGGDTQYF. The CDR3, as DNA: TGTGCCAGCAGTTTATCCCCAGGCCCTGGAGGAGATACGCAGTATTTT.

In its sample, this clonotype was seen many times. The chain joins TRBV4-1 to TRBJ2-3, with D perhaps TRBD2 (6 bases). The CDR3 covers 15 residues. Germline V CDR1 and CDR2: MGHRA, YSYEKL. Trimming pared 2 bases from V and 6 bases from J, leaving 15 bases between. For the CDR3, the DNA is TGCGCCAGCAGCCAACGGTGGGTTGGAGGGGATACGCAGTATTTT. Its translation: CASSQRWVGGDTQYF.

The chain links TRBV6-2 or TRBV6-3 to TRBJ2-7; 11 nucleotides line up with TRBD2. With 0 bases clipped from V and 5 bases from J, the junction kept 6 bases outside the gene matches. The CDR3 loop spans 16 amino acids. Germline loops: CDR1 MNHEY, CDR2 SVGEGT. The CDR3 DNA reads TGTGCCAGCAGTTACTCGAGTACTAGCGGGGGAAACGAGCAGTACGTC. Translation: CASSYSSTSGGNEQYV.

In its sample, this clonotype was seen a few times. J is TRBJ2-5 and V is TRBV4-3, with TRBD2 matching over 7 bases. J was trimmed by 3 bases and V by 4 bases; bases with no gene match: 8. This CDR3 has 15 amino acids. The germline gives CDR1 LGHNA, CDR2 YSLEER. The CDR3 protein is CASSPLWGGEETQYF. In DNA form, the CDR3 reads TGCGCCAGCAGCCCACTGTGGGGGGGTGAAGAGACCCAGTACTTC.

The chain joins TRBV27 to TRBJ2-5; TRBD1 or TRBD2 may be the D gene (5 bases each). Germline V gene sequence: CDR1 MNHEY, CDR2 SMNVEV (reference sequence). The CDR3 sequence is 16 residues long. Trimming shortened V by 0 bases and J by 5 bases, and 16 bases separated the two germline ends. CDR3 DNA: TGTGCCAGCAGTTTATCGGGCGCCGGGGCCGCGGAGACCCAGTACTTC. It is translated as CASSLSGAGAAETQYF.

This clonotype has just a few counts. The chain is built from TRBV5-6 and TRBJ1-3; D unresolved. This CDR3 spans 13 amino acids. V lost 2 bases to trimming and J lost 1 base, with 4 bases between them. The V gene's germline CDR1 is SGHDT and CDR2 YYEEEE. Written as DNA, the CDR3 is TGTGCCAGCAGCTTACTTTCTGGAAACACCATATATTTT. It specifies CASSLLSGNTIYF.

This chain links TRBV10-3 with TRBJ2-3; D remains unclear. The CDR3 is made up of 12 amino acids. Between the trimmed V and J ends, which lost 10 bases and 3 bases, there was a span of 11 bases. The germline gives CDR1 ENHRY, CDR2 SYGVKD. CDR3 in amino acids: CATLRGTDTQYF. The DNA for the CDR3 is TGTGCCACCCTCCGAGGTACAGATACGCAGTATTTT.

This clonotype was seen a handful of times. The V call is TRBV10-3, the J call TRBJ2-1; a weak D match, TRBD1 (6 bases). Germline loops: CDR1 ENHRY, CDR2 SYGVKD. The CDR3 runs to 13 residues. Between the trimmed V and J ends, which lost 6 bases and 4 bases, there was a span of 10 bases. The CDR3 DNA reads TGTGCCATCAGGAGGACAGCATACAATGAGCAGTTCTTC. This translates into CAIRRTAYNEQFF.

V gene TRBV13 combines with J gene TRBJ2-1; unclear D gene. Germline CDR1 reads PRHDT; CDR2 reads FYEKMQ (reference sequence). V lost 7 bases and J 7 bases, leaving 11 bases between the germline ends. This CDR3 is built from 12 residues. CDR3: CASTSRPNEQFF. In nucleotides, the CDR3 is TGTGCCAGCACCTCTCGGCCTAATGAGCAGTTCTTC. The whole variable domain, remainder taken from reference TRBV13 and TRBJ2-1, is AAGVIQSPRHLIKEKRETATLKCYPIPRHDTVYWYQQGPGQDPQFLISFYEKMQSDKGSIPDRFSAQQFSDYHSELNMSSLELGDSALYFCASTSRPNEQFFGPGTRLTVL.

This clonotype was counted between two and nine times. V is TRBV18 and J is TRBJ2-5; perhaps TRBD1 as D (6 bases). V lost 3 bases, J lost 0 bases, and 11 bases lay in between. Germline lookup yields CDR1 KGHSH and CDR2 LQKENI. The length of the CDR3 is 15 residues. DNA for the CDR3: TGTGCCAGCTCACCCCGGACAGCCTACCAAGAGACCCAGTACTTC. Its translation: CASSPRTAYQETQYF. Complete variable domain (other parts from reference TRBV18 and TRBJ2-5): NAGVMQNPRHLVRRRGQEARLRCSPMKGHSHVYWYRQLPEEGLKFMVYLQKENIIDESGMPKERFSAEFPKEGPSILRIQQVVRGDSAAYFCASSPRTAYQETQYFGPGTRLLVL.

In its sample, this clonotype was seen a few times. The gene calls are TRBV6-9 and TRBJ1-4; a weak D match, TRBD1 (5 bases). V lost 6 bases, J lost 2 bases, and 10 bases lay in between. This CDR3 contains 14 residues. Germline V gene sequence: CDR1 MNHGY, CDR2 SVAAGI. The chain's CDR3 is CASRTGDTNEKLFF. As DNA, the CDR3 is TGTGCCAGCAGAACCGGGGACACTAATGAAAAACTGTTTTTT.

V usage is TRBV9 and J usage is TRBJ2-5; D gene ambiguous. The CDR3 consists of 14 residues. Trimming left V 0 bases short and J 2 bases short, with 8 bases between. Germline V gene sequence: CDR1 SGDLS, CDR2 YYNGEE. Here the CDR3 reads CASSVGGVQETQYF. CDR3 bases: TGTGCCAGCAGCGTAGGAGGCGTTCAAGAGACCCAGTACTTC.

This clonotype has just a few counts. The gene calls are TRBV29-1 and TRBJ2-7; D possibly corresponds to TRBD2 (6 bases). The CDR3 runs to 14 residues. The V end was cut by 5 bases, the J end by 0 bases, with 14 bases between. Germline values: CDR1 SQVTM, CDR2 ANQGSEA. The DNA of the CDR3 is TGCAGCGTTACCGGGACTGCGAGCTCCTACGAGCAGTACTTC. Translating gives CSVTGTASSYEQYF.

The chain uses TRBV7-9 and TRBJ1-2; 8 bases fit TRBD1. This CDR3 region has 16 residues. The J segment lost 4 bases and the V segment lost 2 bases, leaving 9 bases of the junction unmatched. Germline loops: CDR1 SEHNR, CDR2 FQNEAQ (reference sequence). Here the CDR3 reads CASSLLETGAGYGYTF. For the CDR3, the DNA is TGTGCCAGCAGCTTATTGGAGACAGGGGCCGGCTATGGCTACACCTTC. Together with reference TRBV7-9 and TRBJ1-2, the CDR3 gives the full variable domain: DTGVSQNPRHKITKRGQNVTFRCDPISEHNRLYWYRQTLGQGPEFLTYFQNEAQLEKSRLLSDRFSAERPKGSFSTLEIQRTEQGDSAMYLCASSLLETGAGYGYTFGSGTRLTVV.

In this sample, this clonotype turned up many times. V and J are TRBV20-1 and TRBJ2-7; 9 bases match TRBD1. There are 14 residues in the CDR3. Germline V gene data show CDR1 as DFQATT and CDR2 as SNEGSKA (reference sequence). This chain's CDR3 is CSARGQGSVYEQYV. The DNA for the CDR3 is TGCAGTGCGAGAGGACAGGGGTCGGTCTACGAGCAGTACGTC.

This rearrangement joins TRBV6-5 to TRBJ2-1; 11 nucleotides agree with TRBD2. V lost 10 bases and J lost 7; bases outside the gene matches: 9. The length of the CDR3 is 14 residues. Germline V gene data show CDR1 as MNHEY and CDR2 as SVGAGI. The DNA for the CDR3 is TGTGCCACCCGTGTTAGCGGGGGGGATAATGAGCAGTTCTTC. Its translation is CATRVSGGDNEQFF.

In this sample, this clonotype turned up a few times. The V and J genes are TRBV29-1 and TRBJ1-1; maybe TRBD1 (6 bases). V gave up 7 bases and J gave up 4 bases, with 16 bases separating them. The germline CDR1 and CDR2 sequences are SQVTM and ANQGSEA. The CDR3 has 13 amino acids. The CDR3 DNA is TGCAGCGCCCATCCGGGGGGGCGCACTGAAGCTTTCTTT. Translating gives CSAHPGGRTEAFF.

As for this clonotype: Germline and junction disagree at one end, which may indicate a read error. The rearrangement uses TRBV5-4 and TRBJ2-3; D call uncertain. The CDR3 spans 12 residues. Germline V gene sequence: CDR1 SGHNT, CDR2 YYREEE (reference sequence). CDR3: CASSPGVQNAAF. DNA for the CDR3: TGTGCCAGCAGTCCTGGAGTGCAAAACGCCGCTTTT.